Listed here are 4 T cell receptor beta chains from one sample, sequenced in a study of PD-1 blockade in classical Hodgkin lymphoma. Time point specified: cycle 4 day 1 (C4D1), after around six weeks of nivolumab. Each of the patients experienced relapse following autologous stem cell transplantation, and their brentuximab vedotin exposure differed. Generated by immunoSEQ multiplex PCR, the TCRdb table keeps only in-frame clones and is missing some. The data show approximately 17,000 clones, less than 70% seen once. The material sequenced was peripheral blood mononuclear cells (PBMCs), taken before the fourth cycle of nivolumab. These TCRs come from a human donor with classical Hodgkin lymphoma.

J is TRBJ2-5 and V is TRBV13, with 8 bases identical to TRBD2. The length of the CDR3 is 16 residues. Germline lookup yields CDR1 PRHDT and CDR2 FYEKMQ (reference sequence). J was trimmed by 0 bases and V by 1 base; bases with no gene match: 4. The CDR3 DNA follows: TGTGCCAGCAGCTTAGAGCGGGGGAGGAACCAAGAGACCCAGTACTTC. Amino acid sequence: CASSLERGRNQETQYF.

The V call is TRBV27, the J call TRBJ1-6; 8 bases are shared with TRBD1. Germline-derived CDR1 and CDR2 are MNHEY and SMNVEV (reference sequence). Trimming at V came to 5 bases and at J to 10 bases, leaving 7 bases not matched to a gene. The CDR3 length is 14 residues. For the CDR3, the DNA is TGTGCCAGCAGTCTCCGGACAGGGTACTCACCCCTCCACTTT. Protein sequence: CASSLRTGYSPLHF.

The gene calls are TRBV4-2 and TRBJ2-5; TRBD2 aligns across 11 bases. V was pared by 0 bases and J by 0 bases, with 6 bases of the junction left unmatched. This CDR3 has 18 amino acids. The germline gives CDR1 LGHNA, CDR2 YNFKEQ. The DNA for the CDR3 is TGTGCCAGCAGCCAAGAGATTCTAGCGGGAGGAAACCAAGAGACCCAGTACTTC. Protein sequence: CASSQEILAGGNQETQYF.

This clone has just a few counts. The chain recombines TRBV5-1 with TRBJ2-7; D remains unclear. CDR1 and CDR2 (germline): SGHRS, YFSETQ. The V and J ends lost 0 bases and 2 bases respectively, with 6 bases between them. This CDR3 region has 13 residues. DNA for the CDR3: TGCGCCAGCAGCTTGGGCCCCACCTACGAGCAGTACTTC. Translating gives CASSLGPTYEQYF.